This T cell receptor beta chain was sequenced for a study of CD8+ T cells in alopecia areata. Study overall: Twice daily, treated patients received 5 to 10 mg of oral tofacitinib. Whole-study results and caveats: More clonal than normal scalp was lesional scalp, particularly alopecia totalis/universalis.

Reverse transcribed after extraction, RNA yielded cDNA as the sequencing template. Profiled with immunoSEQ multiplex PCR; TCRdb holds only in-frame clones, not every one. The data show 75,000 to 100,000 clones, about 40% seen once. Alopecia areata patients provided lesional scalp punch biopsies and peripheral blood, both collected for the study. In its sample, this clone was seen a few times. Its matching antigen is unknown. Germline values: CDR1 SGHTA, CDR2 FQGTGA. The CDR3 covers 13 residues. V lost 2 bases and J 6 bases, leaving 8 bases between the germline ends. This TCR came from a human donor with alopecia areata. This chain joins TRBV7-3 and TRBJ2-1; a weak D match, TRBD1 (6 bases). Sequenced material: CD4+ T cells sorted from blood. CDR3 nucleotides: TGTGCCAGCAGCTTATCACAGGGCAATGAGCAGTTCTTC. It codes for CASSLSQGNEQFF.